One sample yielded the 23 T cell receptor beta chains listed below, sequenced in a study of early stage breast cancer tumors. TCRdb keeps only in-frame clones here, not all; method: immunoSEQ multiplex PCR. The sample shows approximately 31,000 clones, almost 75% of them seen only once. The sequenced sample was breast tumor tissue. These receptor sequences come from a person aged 25 to 39 with breast cancer.

The rearrangement joins TRBV7-6 to TRBJ2-3; 10 bases are shared with TRBD2. Looked up from germline, CDR1 is SGHVS and CDR2 is FNYEAQ. V was pared by 6 bases and J by 5 bases, with 5 bases of the junction left unmatched. CDR3 length: 14 amino acids. Here the CDR3 DNA reads TGTGCCAGCAGTTCACGACTAGCGGGAGATACGCAGTATTTT. Its translation: CASSSRLAGDTQYF.

The V gene is TRBV7-2, the J gene TRBJ2-1; 10 nucleotides match TRBD1. Looked up from germline, CDR1 is SGHTA and CDR2 is FQGNSA. J was trimmed by 5 bases and V by 3 bases; bases with no gene match: 4. The CDR3 is made up of 15 amino acids. CDR3 sequence: CASSFDRGRNNEQFF. In DNA, the CDR3 is TGTGCCAGCAGCTTTGACAGGGGGCGGAACAATGAGCAGTTCTTC.

This chain links TRBV25-1 with TRBJ2-1; 12 bases align to TRBD1. The CDR3 length is 17 residues. The J segment lost 5 bases and the V segment lost 4 bases, leaving 9 bases of the junction unmatched. Germline V lookup: CDR1 MGHDK, CDR2 SYGVNS. DNA of the CDR3: TGTGCCAGCAGTGCCCCTCCGGGACAGGGGGCGAACAATGAGCAGTTCTTC. This translates into CASSAPPGQGANNEQFF.

Only one count was recorded for this clone. This chain connects TRBV19 to TRBJ1-2; D unresolved. Per germline, CDR1 LNHDA and CDR2 SQIVND (reference sequence). V lost 0 bases to trimming and J lost 4 bases, with 12 bases between them. The CDR3 spans 15 residues. The CDR3 here is CASSIDGDWGYGYTF. CDR3 DNA sequence: TGTGCCAGTAGTATAGATGGGGATTGGGGCTATGGCTACACCTTC.

The genes are TRBV11-2 and TRBJ1-1; a possible D gene is TRBD1 (6 bases). The germline V gene encodes CDR1 SGHAT and CDR2 FQNNGV. Deletions cut 3 bases from V and 3 bases from J, with 14 bases between. This CDR3 has 15 amino acids. The chain's CDR3 is CASSFHRVRDTEAFF. The CDR3 nucleotides read TGTGCCAGCAGCTTCCACAGGGTAAGGGACACTGAAGCTTTCTTT.

The V gene is TRBV21-1, the J gene TRBJ2-3; TRBD2, the D gene given by the table, was not confirmed from the DNA. TRBV21-1 is recorded as a pseudogene. The CDR3 extends over 21 amino acids. The DNA of the CDR3 is TGTGCCAGCAGCAGGGTAGCACGGACCGAACCCACGGGAACAACAGCAGATACGCAGTATTTT. Amino acid sequence: CASSRVARTEPTGTTADTQYF.

This chain uses TRBV7-6 with TRBJ2-2; 7 bases map to TRBD2. V gave up 1 base and J gave up 2 bases; unmatched junction bases: 1. The CDR3 is 15 residues long. Germline V gene sequence: CDR1 SGHVS, CDR2 FNYEAQ. The CDR3 DNA sequence: TGTGCCAGCAGCTTAGGCGGGAGAAACACCGGGGAGCTGTTTTTT. This encodes CASSLGGRNTGELFF.

J is TRBJ2-5 and V is TRBV23-1, with 7 nucleotides matching TRBD1. TRBV23-1 has ORF status, its function being uncertain. The CDR3 is made up of 15 amino acids. J was trimmed by 7 bases and V by 6 bases; bases with no gene match: 14. In DNA form, the CDR3 reads TGCGCCAGCAGGCTAGGACAGGTTAGACTACGGACCCAGTACTTC. This gives the protein CASRLGQVRLRTQYF.

This rearrangement joins TRBV11-2 to TRBJ2-5, with D unresolved. Trimming shortened V by 6 bases and J by 1 base, and 12 bases separated the two germline ends. Germline CDR1 is SGHAT and CDR2 is FQNNGV. The CDR3 is 14 residues long. CDR3 region: CASSYQAIQETQYF. The CDR3 DNA reads as TGTGCCAGCAGTTACCAAGCGATCCAAGAGACCCAGTACTTC.

The rearrangement links TRBV7-3 to TRBJ2-3, with 14 bases fitting TRBD2. CDR1 is SGHTA, CDR2 FQGTGA, per germline. Trimming cost V 3 bases and J 5 bases; bases outside gene matches: 1. The CDR3 runs to 15 residues. The CDR3 DNA reads as TGTGCCAGCAGCTTTGGACTAGCGGGAGGAGATACGCAGTATTTT. This codes for CASSFGLAGGDTQYF. Full variable domain (missing parts from reference TRBV7-3 and TRBJ2-3): GAGVSQTPSNKVTEKGKYVELRCDPISGHTALYWYRQSLGQGPEFLIYFQGTGAADDSGLPNDRFFAVRPEGSVSTLKIQRTERGDSAVYLCASSFGLAGGDTQYFGPGTRLTVL.

This clone was detected once. This chain connects TRBV6-1 to TRBJ2-2; D uncertain. This CDR3 region has 11 residues. The V gene's germline CDR1 is MNHNS and CDR2 SASEGT. Trimming removed 6 bases at V and 6 bases at J, with 5 bases between. CDR3 sequence: CASRIPGELFF. The CDR3 coding sequence is TGTGCCAGCAGGATCCCCGGGGAGCTGTTTTTT.

V is TRBV29-1 and J is TRBJ1-4; 8 nucleotides line up with TRBD1. V lost 4 bases to trimming and J lost 8 bases; unmatched junction nucleotides: 6. The CDR3 consists of 13 residues. Germline CDR1 SQVTM, CDR2 ANQGSEA. The CDR3 coding sequence is TGCAGCGTTGCAGGACAGGGTAGCGAAAAACTGTTTTTT. It yields the protein CSVAGQGSEKLFF.

This clone appeared a few times. The V and J genes are TRBV6-6 and TRBJ1-1; no clear D gene. The CDR3 length is 13 residues. CDR1 is MNHNY, CDR2 SVGAGI, per germline (reference sequence). Trimming left V 6 bases short and J 0 bases short, with 8 bases between. DNA of the CDR3: TGTGCCAGCAGGGGCTCTATGAACACTGAAGCTTTCTTT. It translates to CASRGSMNTEAFF.

The chain joins TRBV10-3 to TRBJ2-1; 11 bases are shared with TRBD1. The J segment lost 7 bases and the V segment lost 6 bases, leaving 8 bases of the junction unmatched. CDR3 size: 15 residues. Germline assignment: CDR1 ENHRY and CDR2 SYGVKD. The CDR3, as DNA: TGTGCCATCAGCATTAGGACAGGGGGCTTGAATGAGCAGTTCTTC. This gives the protein CAISIRTGGLNEQFF.

This clone was seen only a few times. The identical CDR3 is also encoded by other nucleotide sequences in the sample. The chain links TRBV18 to TRBJ2-5; no reliable D call. Trimming pared 2 bases from V and 5 bases from J, leaving 6 bases between. Germline V gene sequence: CDR1 KGHSH, CDR2 LQKENI. The CDR3 sequence is 12 residues long. The CDR3 DNA is TGTGCCAGCTCACCATTCTCCGAGACCCAGTACTTC. Translation: CASSPFSETQYF.

This chain uses TRBV11-2 with TRBJ2-2; no clear D gene. Trimming took off 1 base at V and 7 bases at J, with 1 base between the two ends. The CDR3 has 11 residues. Germline CDR1 and CDR2: SGHAT and FQNNGV. The chain's CDR3 is CASSLVGELFF. For the CDR3, the DNA is TGTGCCAGCAGCTTAGTCGGGGAGCTGTTTTTT. Drawing the rest from reference TRBV11-2 and TRBJ2-2, the complete variable domain is EAGVAQSPRYKIIEKRQSVAFWCNPISGHATLYWYQQILGQGPKLLIQFQNNGVVDDSQLPKDRFSAERLKGVDSTLKIQPAKLEDSAVYLCASSLVGELFFGEGSRLTVL.

This clone was counted only a few times. The genes are TRBV5-4 and TRBJ2-7; 9 positions match TRBD1. This CDR3 has 14 residues. Germline V gene sequence: CDR1 SGHNT, CDR2 YYREEE (reference sequence). With V trimmed by 2 bases and J by 4 bases, 4 bases remained unmatched. In nucleotides, the CDR3 is TGTGCCAGCAGCTTACAGGGGGCGCAGTACGAGCAGTACTTC. Translation gives CASSLQGAQYEQYF.

This clone rates as medium-sized. The gene calls are TRBV5-1 and TRBJ1-1, with D perhaps TRBD1 (5 bases). Germline V CDR1 and CDR2: SGHRS, YFSETQ. There are 12 residues in the CDR3. V lost 6 bases and J lost 5, with 11 bases in between. The CDR3 loop reads CASNLGGTEAFF. In DNA, the CDR3 is TGCGCCAGCAACCTGGGGGGGACTGAAGCTTTCTTT.

The rearrangement uses TRBV6-5 and TRBJ2-7; TRBD2 agrees at 10 bases. This CDR3 comprises 14 residues. V gave up 6 bases and J gave up 2 bases; unmatched junction bases: 4. Germline V gene lookup returns CDR1 MNHEY and CDR2 SVGAGI. The CDR3 nucleotides read TGTGCCAGCAGCCAGAGCGGGAGGGCCTACGAGCAGTACTTC. This sequence encodes CASSQSGRAYEQYF.

This clone rates as medium-sized. In the same sample, other DNA sequences code for this CDR3. The chain uses TRBV6-5 and TRBJ2-1, with 7 bases matching TRBD2. The ends lost 0 bases at V and 2 bases at J; junction bases unmatched: 4. In germline, CDR1 is MNHEY, CDR2 SVGAGI. The CDR3 extends over 16 amino acids. The CDR3 DNA reads TGTGCCAGCAGTTACTCGAGCGGGGAAACCTACAATGAGCAGTTCTTC. It encodes CASSYSSGETYNEQFF.

This clone was recorded a few times. CDR3 protein: CAWSRGDGNQPQHF. In DNA form, the CDR3 reads TGTGCCTGGTCAAGGGGGGACGGCAATCAGCCCCAGCATTTT. This sequence joins TRBV30 and TRBJ1-5; possibly TRBD1 for D (6 bases). V was clipped by 5 bases and J by 2 bases, with 13 bases between them. Per germline, CDR1 GTSNPN and CDR2 SVGIG (reference sequence). This CDR3 is 14 amino acids long. Supplemented by reference TRBV30 and TRBJ1-5, the full variable domain reads SQTIHQWPATLVQPVGSPLSLECTVEGTSNPNLYWYRQAAGRGLQLLFYSVGIGQISSEVPQNLSASRPQDRQFILSSKKLLLSDSGFYLCAWSRGDGNQPQHFGDGTRLSIL.

The V call is TRBV10-2, the J call TRBJ2-1; 7 bases line up with TRBD2. This CDR3 is 15 amino acids long. The germline V gene has CDR1 WSHSY and CDR2 SAAADI. V was clipped by 6 bases and J by 4 bases; unmatched bases: 9. The CDR3 DNA is TGCGCCAGCAGAGAACCGGGACTACCTTACAATGAGCAGTTCTTC. Protein: CASREPGLPYNEQFF.

The chain employs TRBV6-6 and TRBJ1-5, with D possibly being TRBD1 (5 bases). V was trimmed by 7 bases and J by 2 bases, leaving 12 bases between them. The V gene's germline CDR1 is MNHNY and CDR2 SVGAGI (reference sequence). The CDR3 runs to 14 residues. Here the CDR3 reads CASTRGVGNQPQHF. The DNA for the CDR3 is TGTGCCAGCACAAGGGGAGTGGGCAATCAGCCCCAGCATTTT.